The source of this TCR beta chain is a study of Ad26.COV2.S vaccination and SARS-CoV-2 variants. General study results and limits: Breadth, reportedly substantial, characterized the spike-specific CD8+ and CD4+ T cell responses after vaccination.

Germline CDR1 MNHEY, CDR2 SMNVEV (reference sequence). The V end was cut by 5 bases, the J end by 4 bases, with 17 bases between. The CDR3 sequence is 15 residues long. Documented treatment: some 20 received Ad26.COV2.S at low or high dose, single or two shots; several received placebo; per-sample allocation not given. Samples analyzed were those drawn on day 63 after the first vaccine or placebo injection. Profiled with immunoSEQ multiplex PCR; TCRdb holds only in-frame clones, not every one. The profile shows 350,000 to 550,000 clones, 89% of them singletons. On this clone: The antigen is undetermined.

The rearrangement uses TRBV27 and TRBJ1-2, with no clear D. This material consisted of peripheral blood, taken in a trial of Ad26.COV2.S vaccine versus placebo. The source of this sequence is a person aged 18-65 years who received the Ad26.COV2.S COVID-19 vaccine or a placebo. The CDR3 DNA is TGTGCCAGCAGTCCCCTTGAGGCCGGTTCCTATGGCTACACCTTC. Protein: CASSPLEAGSYGYTF.